This entry concerns a single TCR beta chain. Its matching antigen is unknown. The method was immunoSEQ multiplex PCR; TCRdb's version includes in-frame clones alone and lacks a portion of them. In the table there are 100,000 to 150,000 clones, roughly nine tenths of which are singletons. The germline gives CDR1 SGDLS, CDR2 YYNGEE. The ends were cut back, 3 bases at V and 8 bases at J, with 17 bases in the middle. The CDR3 runs 14 residues. This specimen belongs to a study of cytomegalovirus exposure and HLA in healthy donors. Findings and caveats of the study: According to a subsequent analysis, TCR clusters identified in the first cohort showed a tendency to co-occur across the 100 to 150 validation repertoires. Specificity of a few CMV-associated chains for CMV antigens was verified in vitro. Rare TCR sequences predominated, though certain public TCRs were found in many donors. The listing of 150 to 200 TCR beta chains classed them as cytomegalovirus-associated.

This chain joins TRBV9 and TRBJ2-5, with D possibly matching TRBD1 (5 bases). The TCR sequence derives from a woman aged 18 to 35 in good health and CMV-seronegative. Specimen: PBMCs. CDR3 bases: TGTGCCAGCAGCGCAGTGGATGGGGCAGGCACCCAGTACTTC. Translated, it gives CASSAVDGAGTQYF.